This is a list of T cell receptor beta chains from one sample in a study of cytomegalovirus exposure and HLA in healthy donors. TCRdb's copy holds only in-frame clones and misses some; the assay was immunoSEQ multiplex PCR. Found here are more than 95,000 clones, 76% of them singletons; the top ten hold less than 2%. The sequenced sample was PBMCs. All receptors come from a man aged 50 or older in good health and CMV-seronegative. Both conserved end residues are part of each CDR3. The D gene is left open where the match is weak. Clone size, where shown, is once, few, many, or a class for clones that have expanded.

>14|NA|TRBV12-5|NA|TRBJ2-5
CASAALSPQETQYF
TGTGCTAGCGCCGCCCTTAGCCCCCAAGAGACCCAGTACTTC
>14|NA|TRBV7-9|few|TRBJ1-6
CASSPRVENSPLHF
TGTGCCAGCAGCCCCCGGGTGGAGAATTCACCCCTCCACTTT
>13|TRBD1|TRBV5-5|NA|TRBJ2-1
CASSPTGDSEQFF
TGTGCCAGCAGCCCAACAGGGGATAGTGAGCAGTTCTTC
>15|TRBD1|TRBV6-5|NA|TRBJ1-2
CASRPHRDSNYGYTF
TGTGCCAGCAGACCTCACCGGGACAGTAACTATGGCTACACCTTC
>17|TRBD1|TRBV19|NA|TRBJ2-1
CASSPGSGTGSYNEQFF
TGTGCCAGTAGTCCGGGCTCGGGGACAGGGTCCTACAATGAGCAGTTCTTC
>15|TRBD1|TRBV7-9|NA|TRBJ2-7
CASSRPGQGASEQYF
TGTGCCAGCAGCAGGCCGGGACAGGGGGCGAGTGAGCAGTACTTC
>18|NA|TRBV4-2|NA|TRBJ1-1
CASSQGQGTYSGDTEAFF
TGTGCCAGCAGCCAAGGGCAGGGTACCTATTCCGGAGACACTGAAGCTTTCTTT
>14|NA|TRBV6-4|NA|TRBJ2-1
CARGGVGPYNEQFF
TGTGCCAGGGGGGGAGTGGGGCCCTACAATGAGCAGTTCTTC
>17|TRBD1|TRBV5-1|NA|TRBJ1-1
CASSYGQEGSGLAEAFF
TGCGCCAGCAGCTACGGACAGGAGGGATCGGGGTTGGCTGAAGCTTTCTTT
>15|NA|TRBV2|NA|TRBJ2-2
CASSGGARNTGELFF
TGTGCCAGCAGTGGTGGGGCGAGGAACACCGGGGAGCTGTTTTTT
>14|TRBD2|TRBV6-1|NA|TRBJ2-5
CASSGGGAVETQYF
TGTGCCAGCAGTGGCGGGGGGGCCGTCGAGACCCAGTACTTC
>16|TRBD2|TRBV5-4|NA|TRBJ2-5
CASSPELAEYQETQYF
TGTGCCAGCAGCCCCGAACTAGCGGAGTACCAAGAGACCCAGTACTTC
>15|NA|TRBV5-1|NA|TRBJ2-3
CASFSAPEGADTQYF
TGCGCCAGTTTTAGCGCCCCCGAGGGCGCAGATACGCAGTATTTT
>16|NA|TRBV15|NA|TRBJ2-5
CATSSPTGSFQETQYF
TGTGCCACCAGCAGTCCTACAGGGTCGTTCCAAGAGACCCAGTACTTC
>12|NA|TRBV25-1|NA|TRBJ2-7
CASRGEGGEQYF
TGTGCCAGCAGGGGGGAAGGGGGCGAGCAGTACTTC
>14|NA|TRBV5-1|few|TRBJ1-1
CASSLAQSNTEAFF
TGCGCCAGCAGCTTGGCCCAGTCGAACACTGAAGCTTTCTTT
>15|TRBD1|TRBV19|NA|TRBJ1-2
CASTLDRGPYYGYTF
TGTGCCAGTACCCTGGACAGGGGCCCCTACTATGGCTACACCTTC
>14|NA|TRBV11-3|once|TRBJ2-1
CASSLGAEYNEQFF
TGTGCCAGCAGCTTAGGGGCCGAATACAATGAGCAGTTCTTC
>15|NA|TRBV7-9|NA|TRBJ1-6
CASSLASGVNSPLHF
TGTGCCAGCAGCTTAGCGTCGGGGGTCAATTCACCCCTCCACTTT
>15|NA|TRBV15|NA|TRBJ1-2
CATSRDRGSNYGYTF
TGTGCCACCAGCAGAGACAGGGGATCTAACTATGGCTACACCTTC
>12|NA|TRBV9|NA|TRBJ1-2
CASSVTNYGYTF
TGTGCCAGCAGCGTAACAAACTATGGCTACACCTTC
>15|NA|TRBV5-5|NA|TRBJ2-7
CASTLAGYAAYEQYF
TGTGCCAGCACCTTGGCGGGGTATGCTGCCTACGAGCAGTACTTC
>15|TRBD1|TRBV5-4|once|TRBJ1-1
CASSLQGQVNTEAFF
TGTGCCAGCAGCCTACAAGGACAGGTGAACACTGAAGCTTTCTTT
>15|NA|TRBV6-6|NA|TRBJ1-4
CASSYSGALNEKLFF
TGTGCCAGCAGTTACTCGGGGGCCCTTAATGAAAAACTGTTTTTT
>16|NA|TRBV11-2|NA|TRBJ2-2
CASSFSRGRGTGELFF
TGTGCCAGCAGCTTTTCCCGAGGCAGGGGTACCGGGGAGCTGTTTTTT
>15|NA|TRBV5-5|NA|TRBJ2-5
CASSLSPVVRETQYF
TGTGCCAGCAGCCTTTCCCCGGTGGTTAGAGAGACCCAGTACTTC
>23|NA|TRBV4-2|NA|TRBJ2-3
CASGPPSPDRASGGLYGTDTQYF
TGTGCCAGCGGCCCTCCATCCCCCGACAGGGCCAGCGGGGGCCTCTATGGAACAGATACGCAGTATTTT
>17|TRBD2|TRBV6-1|NA|TRBJ2-1
CASSEAGLAGGPNEQFF
TGTGCCAGCAGTGAGGCGGGACTAGCGGGGGGGCCCAATGAGCAGTTCTTC
>14|NA|TRBV4-1|NA|TRBJ1-2
CASSQVRAGWGYTF
TGCGCCAGCAGCCAGGTCAGGGCCGGGTGGGGCTACACCTTC
>12|NA|TRBV6-1|NA|TRBJ1-5
CASSLPGGPQHF
TGTGCCAGCAGCCTCCCTGGAGGGCCCCAGCATTTT
>13|NA|TRBV5-6|NA|TRBJ1-1
CASSLVSNTEAFF
TGTGCCAGCAGCTTGGTATCGAACACTGAAGCTTTCTTT
>13|NA|TRBV28|once|TRBJ2-1
CASSPMRFVEQFF
TGTGCCAGCAGCCCAATGAGGTTCGTGGAGCAGTTCTTC
>15|TRBD1|TRBV5-4|NA|TRBJ2-7
CASSPGGTGGGEQYF
TGTGCCAGCAGCCCCGGCGGGACAGGGGGCGGCGAGCAGTACTTC
>13|TRBD1|TRBV10-1|NA|TRBJ2-3
CASSRDRENTQYF
TGCGCCAGCAGCCGAGACAGGGAAAATACGCAGTATTTT
>14|NA|TRBV28|NA|TRBJ1-2
CASTLRARNYGYTF
TGTGCCAGCACCCTGAGGGCCCGTAACTATGGCTACACCTTC
>14|TRBD1|TRBV6-1|few|TRBJ2-2
CAAWTGVGTGELFF
TGTGCCGCCTGGACAGGGGTTGGGACCGGGGAGCTGTTTTTT
>16|TRBD1|TRBV7-8|NA|TRBJ1-5
CASSLRDRGLRQPQHF
TGTGCCAGCAGCCTCCGGGACAGGGGGCTACGGCAGCCCCAGCATTTT
>13|TRBD1|TRBV2|NA|TRBJ1-2
CASRGDRLYGYTF
TGTGCCAGCAGGGGGGACAGGCTTTATGGCTACACCTTC
>13|TRBD1|TRBV7-9|NA|TRBJ1-2
CASSRDSDYGYTF
TGTGCCAGCAGCCGGGACAGCGACTATGGCTACACCTTC
>14|NA|TRBV5-1|NA|TRBJ1-1
CASSSNAGGSEAFF
TGCGCCAGCAGCTCCAACGCCGGGGGGTCTGAAGCTTTCTTT
>15|TRBD1|TRBV5-4|NA|TRBJ1-2
CASSLEQGALYGYTF
TGTGCCAGCAGCTTGGAACAGGGGGCTCTCTATGGCTACACCTTC
>14|TRBD1|TRBV28|NA|TRBJ2-5
CASSQGGVGETQYF
TGTGCCAGCAGTCAAGGGGGCGTGGGGGAGACCCAGTACTTC
>11|NA|TRBV6-5|NA|TRBJ2-1
CASSTYNEQFF
TGTGCCAGCAGCACCTACAATGAGCAGTTCTTC
>16|NA|TRBV6-5|NA|TRBJ2-3
CASSSPGAVDTDTQYF
TGTGCCAGCAGTTCTCCAGGGGCCGTTGACACAGATACGCAGTATTTT
>12|NA|TRBV19|once|TRBJ1-5
CASSIGSQPQHF
TGTGCCAGTAGTATAGGGAGCCAGCCCCAGCATTTT
>16|NA|TRBV9|NA|TRBJ2-3
CASSVVGGTATDTQYF
TGTGCCAGCAGCGTAGTGGGGGGTACGGCAACAGATACGCAGTATTTT
>13|TRBD1|TRBV27|NA|TRBJ1-2
CASRADRVGGYTF
TGTGCCAGCAGGGCGGACAGGGTTGGTGGCTACACCTTC
>16|TRBD2|TRBV12-5|NA|TRBJ2-1
CASAKTLAGVYNEQFF
TGTGCTAGTGCCAAGACTCTAGCGGGGGTTTACAATGAGCAGTTCTTC
>13|NA|TRBV30|NA|TRBJ1-5
CAWSRVSNQPQHF
TGTGCCTGGAGCCGGGTTAGCAATCAGCCCCAGCATTTT
>15|TRBD1|TRBV28|NA|TRBJ1-2
CASRTGTGGYYGYTF
TGTGCCAGCAGAACCGGGACAGGGGGCTACTATGGCTACACCTTC
>15|NA|TRBV6-1|NA|TRBJ1-2
CASDPARGRDYGYTF
TGTGCCAGCGATCCGGCCAGGGGCAGGGACTATGGCTACACCTTC
>13|TRBD2|TRBV2|NA|TRBJ2-3
CASTPPSGYTQYF
TGTGCCAGTACCCCCCCTAGCGGGTATACGCAGTATTTT
>15|NA|TRBV23-1|NA|TRBJ1-5
CASSQPVAGYQPQHF
TGCGCCAGCAGCCAACCGGTGGCAGGCTATCAGCCCCAGCATTTT
>15|TRBD2|TRBV28|NA|TRBJ2-3
CASSLPRGREDTQYF
TGTGCCAGCAGTTTGCCGCGGGGGAGGGAAGATACGCAGTATTTT
>13|NA|TRBV5-6|NA|TRBJ1-1
CASSLGAIRDAFF
TGTGCCAGCAGCTTGGGGGCTATCCGAGACGCTTTCTTT
>17|TRBD2|TRBV25-1|NA|TRBJ2-1
CASSESREGPFVNEQFF
TGTGCCAGCAGTGAGTCGAGGGAGGGGCCCTTCGTGAATGAGCAGTTCTTC
>15|NA|TRBV15|NA|TRBJ1-2
CATSRGQAANYGYTF
TGTGCCACCAGCAGAGGACAGGCAGCTAACTATGGCTACACCTTC
>16|NA|TRBV14|NA|TRBJ2-6
CASSQVKAAGANVLTF
TGTGCCAGCAGCCAAGTCAAGGCGGCTGGGGCCAACGTCCTGACTTTC
>16|TRBD2|TRBV4-2|NA|TRBJ2-5
CASSQGDSGGREAQYF
TGTGCCAGCAGCCAAGGAGATAGCGGGGGCCGGGAGGCCCAGTACTTC
>13|NA|TRBV11-3|NA|TRBJ2-3
CASSLQGSDTQYF
TGTGCCAGCAGCTTGCAGGGTTCAGATACGCAGTATTTT